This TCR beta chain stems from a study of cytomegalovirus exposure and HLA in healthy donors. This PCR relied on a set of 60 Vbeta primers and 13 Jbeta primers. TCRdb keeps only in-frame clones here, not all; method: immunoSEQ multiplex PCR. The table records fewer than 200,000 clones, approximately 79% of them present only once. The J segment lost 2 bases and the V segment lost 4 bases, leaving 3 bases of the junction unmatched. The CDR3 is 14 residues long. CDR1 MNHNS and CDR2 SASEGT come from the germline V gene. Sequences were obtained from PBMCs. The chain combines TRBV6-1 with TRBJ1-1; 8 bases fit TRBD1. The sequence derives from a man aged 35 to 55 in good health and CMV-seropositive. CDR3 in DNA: TGTGCCAGCAGTGGGACAGGGTCTAACACTGAAGCTTTCTTT. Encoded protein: CASSGTGSNTEAFF.